The 3 T cell receptor beta chains below all came from one sample that was sequenced in a study of T cells in women clearing cervical HPV infection. Using immunoSEQ multiplex PCR, the repertoire was profiled, and TCRdb retains in-frame clones only, with some absent. This listing includes roughly 12,000 clones. The sample comprised blood buffy coat. These receptors originate from a woman aged 18-70 years with a cervical HPV16 infection that either progressed to CIN3+ or cleared (not recorded which).

Worth noting for this clone: The missing CDR3 end, 3 residues past where the read stops, is filled in from the germline J gene. The chain is built from TRBV7-2 and TRBJ1-1; possible D gene TRBD1, 5 bases. The CDR3 loop spans 14 amino acids. The V end was cut by 3 bases, the J end by 5 bases, with 13 bases between. Germline loops: CDR1 SGHTA, CDR2 FQGNSA. The part of the CDR3 DNA that was read is TGTGCCAGCAGCTTCGCCGGGACTAGGACTGAA. The encoded protein is CASSFAGTRTE. The CDR3 in its entirety is CASSFAGTRTEAFF.

Comment on this clone: The read halts 3 residues ahead of the CDR3 end, with the missing end drawn from the germline J gene. The chain uses TRBV19 and TRBJ2-1; 10 bases match TRBD2. This CDR3 contains 16 residues. Looked up from germline, CDR1 is LNHDA and CDR2 is SQIVND (reference sequence). Trimming at V came to 3 bases and at J to 7 bases, leaving 9 bases not matched to a gene. CDR3 residues: CASSISGGREVNEQFF. CDR3 bases read: TGTGCCAGTAGTATTAGCGGGGGGCGGGAAGTGAATGAG.

Concerning this clone itself: Coverage ceases 3 residues before the CDR3 finishes, and the germline J gene fills in the end. The chain has TRBV2 and TRBJ2-7; no definite D call. The CDR3 has 14 amino acids. CDR1 is SNHLY and CDR2 is FYNNEI in the germline V gene. The V end lost 7 bases, the J end lost 1 base, and 14 bases lay between the germline ends. The DNA read from the CDR3 is TGTGCCAGCACTCAAGGTCGGGTGTCCTACGAG. It encodes CASTQGRVSYE. The full CDR3 reads CASTQGRVSYEQYF.